The 26 T cell receptor beta chains listed next were all sequenced from one sample in a study of blood T cell repertoires in COVID-19. Clones were sequenced by immunoSEQ multiplex PCR, and TCRdb holds only the in-frame ones, with some missing. Found here are about 160,000 clones, approximately 84% of them singletons; the top ten hold 20% to 25%. The sample taken for sequencing was peripheral blood. The receptors originated from an elderly woman with acute or convalescent COVID-19.

The chain links TRBV10-3 to TRBJ2-5, with 7 bases aligning to TRBD2. The V gene's germline CDR1 is ENHRY and CDR2 SYGVKD. The V segment lost 10 bases and the J segment 4 bases; nucleotides outside the gene matches: 9. The CDR3 is 13 residues long. The CDR3 DNA is TGTGCCACCGCGGGCGGGAGTGGAGAGACCCAGTACTTC. Translation: CATAGGSGETQYF.

V gene TRBV10-3 combines with J gene TRBJ2-1; 11 nucleotides line up with TRBD2. This CDR3 is 15 amino acids long. V was clipped by 6 bases and J by 4 bases; unmatched bases: 5. CDR1 and CDR2 from the germline V gene are ENHRY and SYGVKD. The CDR3 loop reads CAIRGIAGGYNEQFF. The CDR3 DNA is TGTGCCATCAGAGGAATAGCGGGAGGGTACAATGAGCAGTTCTTC.

The chain combines TRBV2 with TRBJ2-1; TRBD1 might be the D (6 bases). The CDR3 covers 14 residues. V lost 9 bases and J 8 bases, leaving 20 bases between the germline ends. Germline V CDR1 and CDR2: SNHLY, FYNNEI. The CDR3, as DNA: TGTGCCAGGTCCTGGGGGCGAGAAAGGCATGAGCAGTTCTTC. It specifies CARSWGRERHEQFF.

This chain uses TRBV20-1 with TRBJ2-3; the match to TRBD2 covers 11 bases. The junction had 9 bases not matched to a gene; V was cut back by 6 bases and J by 7 bases. Germline V CDR1 and CDR2: DFQATT, SNEGSKA (reference sequence). CDR3 length: 14 residues. The DNA of the CDR3 is TGCAGTGCGAGTAGCGGGAGGGGGGGAAATACGCAGTATTTT. Protein sequence: CSASSGRGGNTQYF.

The chain combines TRBV2 with TRBJ1-6; 12 positions match TRBD1. Germline CDR1 SNHLY, CDR2 FYNNEI. CDR3 length equals 14 residues. Trimming took 6 bases from V and 10 from J; bases not matched to a gene: 4. CDR3 region: CASRGQGAWSPLHF. CDR3 nucleotides: TGTGCCAGCAGGGGACAGGGGGCATGGTCACCCCTCCACTTT.

V is TRBV27 and J is TRBJ1-6; D perhaps matches TRBD1 (5 bases). The germline gives CDR1 MNHEY, CDR2 SMNVEV (reference sequence). The CDR3 has 14 amino acids. Trimming took 6 bases from V and 13 from J, leaving 19 bases between them. CDR3 nucleotide sequence: TGTGCCAGCAGCCTCCGGGACTTAGGAGGGCCCCTCCACTTT. It encodes CASSLRDLGGPLHF.

V and J are TRBV7-6 and TRBJ2-5; possible D gene TRBD2, 6 bases. Between the trimmed V and J ends, which lost 3 bases and 5 bases, there was a span of 22 bases. The CDR3 contains 17 residues. Germline CDR1 SGHVS, CDR2 FNYEAQ. The CDR3 is CASSFIPPTGEGETQYF. The DNA of the CDR3 is TGTGCCAGCAGCTTTATACCTCCTACGGGAGAAGGGGAGACCCAGTACTTC.

The chain links TRBV12-5 to TRBJ1-5, with 8 bases identical to TRBD1. Germline values: CDR1 LGHNT, CDR2 FRNRAP. J was trimmed by 1 base and V by 3 bases; bases with no gene match: 2. The CDR3 is 15 amino acids. The CDR3 DNA follows: TGTGCTAGTGGTTTCGGACAGGGCAGCAATCAGCCCCAGCATTTT. Translation: CASGFGQGSNQPQHF.

V usage is TRBV6-5 and J usage is TRBJ1-1; no clear D gene. Germline CDR1 is MNHEY and CDR2 is SVGAGI. The V end was cut by 5 bases, the J end by 0 bases, with 10 bases between. This CDR3 contains 14 residues. In DNA, the CDR3 is TGTGCCAGCAGTCGAGATATCATGAACACTGAAGCTTTCTTT. Translating it yields CASSRDIMNTEAFF.

This chain connects TRBV4-3 to TRBJ2-5; the match to TRBD2 covers 9 bases. Germline-derived CDR1 and CDR2 are LGHNA and YSLEER. Trimming took 4 bases from V and 0 from J; bases not matched to a gene: 18. The CDR3 consists of 20 residues. In DNA, the CDR3 is TGCGCCAGCAGCCCCACCCTGGCGGGAGGGCCTAAGGGATACCAAGAGACCCAGTACTTC. Its protein product is CASSPTLAGGPKGYQETQYF.

The chain is built from TRBV3-1 (or the pseudogene TRBV3-2) and TRBJ1-2; 9 bases line up with TRBD1. This CDR3 comprises 14 residues. Germline V gene lookup returns CDR1 LGHDT and CDR2 YNNKEL (reference sequence). The trim removed 1 base at V and 8 bases at J, leaving 5 bases unmatched. The CDR3 region has the DNA TGTGCCAGCAGCCAAGTTAACAGGGGGCAGGGCTACACCTTC. Its translation is CASSQVNRGQGYTF.

V is TRBV5-6 and J is TRBJ2-1; 13 bases fit TRBD2. Per the germline V gene, CDR1 is SGHDT and CDR2 is YYEEEE. V lost 6 bases, J lost 8 bases, and 8 bases stayed unmatched. CDR3 length equals 15 residues. The CDR3 region has the DNA TGTGCCAGCACCAAGGGACTAGCGGGAACCGATGAGCAGTTCTTC. Translated, it gives CASTKGLAGTDEQFF.

The chain is built from TRBV6-5 and TRBJ2-1; 10 bases agree with TRBD2. With V trimmed by 8 bases and J by 7 bases, 5 bases remained unmatched. Germline CDR1 reads MNHEY; CDR2 reads SVGAGI. The CDR3 totals 13 residues. In DNA, the CDR3 is TGTGCCAGCTATGCTAGCGGGAGAAATGAGCAGTTCTTC. Translating gives CASYASGRNEQFF.

The rearrangement links TRBV5-1 to TRBJ2-3, with 7 positions matching TRBD2. The junction had 8 bases not matched to a gene; V was cut back by 0 bases and J by 4 bases. CDR3 size: 16 residues. Germline V gene lookup returns CDR1 SGHRS and CDR2 YFSETQ. CDR3 coding DNA: TGCGCCAGCAGCTTGGAAGGGAGGCTAGCGGCAGATACGCAGTATTTT. This gives the protein CASSLEGRLAADTQYF.

This clone was seen just once. The chain links TRBV6-2 or TRBV6-3 to TRBJ1-5, with D tentatively TRBD1 (5 bases). Germline V gene data show CDR1 as MNHEY and CDR2 as SVGEGT. The CDR3 runs to 14 residues. The V and J ends lost 2 bases and 1 base respectively, with 6 bases between them. The CDR3 spells CASSYPGSNQPQHF. The CDR3 DNA follows: TGTGCCAGCAGTTACCCAGGGAGCAATCAGCCCCAGCATTTT.

V is TRBV19 and J is TRBJ2-2, with 11 bases identical to TRBD2. This CDR3 is built from 15 residues. The germline V gene encodes CDR1 LNHDA and CDR2 SQIVND (reference sequence). Trimming took 5 bases from V and 7 from J; bases not matched to a gene: 6. The CDR3 DNA follows: TGTGCCAGTAGTCCTAGCGGGAGGTATGGCGGGGAGCTGTTTTTT. Its protein is CASSPSGRYGGELFF.

The chain has TRBV30 and TRBJ2-7; D is unresolved. The ends were cut back, 3 bases at V and 3 bases at J, with 6 bases in the middle. The CDR3 extends over 11 amino acids. The germline gives CDR1 GTSNPN, CDR2 SVGIG (reference sequence). The CDR3 spells CAWRNSYEQYF. Written as DNA, the CDR3 is TGTGCCTGGAGAAACAGCTACGAGCAGTACTTC.

V gene TRBV4-3 combines with J gene TRBJ2-1; no clear D. Germline loops: CDR1 LGHNA, CDR2 YSLEER. The ends were cut back, 0 bases at V and 5 bases at J, with 20 bases in the middle. The CDR3 has 18 amino acids. CDR3 in DNA: TGCGCCAGCAGCCAAGATCCGGTCCCCTCCCACCGGGACAATGAGCAGTTCTTC. Amino acids: CASSQDPVPSHRDNEQFF.

The count of this clone is one. The chain is built from TRBV6-1 and TRBJ2-2; TRBD1 matches at 8 bases. The CDR3 has 16 amino acids. Per germline, CDR1 MNHNS and CDR2 SASEGT. Trimming took 5 bases from V and 4 from J; bases not matched to a gene: 9. In DNA form, the CDR3 reads TGTGCCAGCAGTAAAGGACAGGGATGGACCACCGGGGAGCTGTTTTTT. As protein: CASSKGQGWTTGELFF.

This clone was found once. The CDR3 bases are TGTGCCAGCAGTGTCTTGGGACAGGTCTACGAGCAGTACTTC. This encodes CASSVLGQVYEQYF. The rearrangement uses TRBV2 and TRBJ2-7; 8 bases are a match to TRBD1. This CDR3 region has 14 residues. Unmatched junction bases numbered 5, after V lost 4 bases and J lost 3 bases. CDR1 is SNHLY, CDR2 FYNNEI, per germline.

The rearrangement links TRBV29-1 to TRBJ2-1; 10 bases agree with TRBD2. The J segment lost 9 bases and the V segment lost 7 bases, leaving 6 bases of the junction unmatched. Germline CDR1 is SQVTM and CDR2 is ANQGSEA. The CDR3 covers 12 residues. CDR3 bases: TGCAGCGGGAGAAGGACTAGCGGTGAGCAGTTCTTC. It is translated as CSGRRTSGEQFF.

V and J are TRBV29-1 and TRBJ1-2; 11 bases match TRBD1. J was trimmed by 2 bases and V by 6 bases; bases with no gene match: 11. This CDR3 comprises 16 residues. In germline, CDR1 is SQVTM, CDR2 ANQGSEA. CDR3 coding DNA: TGCAGCGTCCGAGGGACAGGGGGGGTAGTCAACTATGGCTACACCTTC. This sequence encodes CSVRGTGGVVNYGYTF.

The CDR3 loop reads CASKISGANVLTF. The CDR3, as DNA: TGTGCCAGCAAAATATCTGGGGCCAACGTCCTGACTTTC. This rearrangement joins TRBV6-5 to TRBJ2-6; D gene unclear. The CDR3 is 13 amino acids. Germline V gives CDR1 MNHEY, CDR2 SVGAGI. V lost 7 bases, J lost 1 base, and 5 bases lay in between.

The V gene is TRBV19, the J gene TRBJ2-1; unclear D gene. V lost 5 bases and J 6 bases, leaving 8 bases between the germline ends. Germline V gives CDR1 LNHDA, CDR2 SQIVND (reference sequence). This CDR3 is 12 amino acids long. DNA for the CDR3: TGTGCCAGTAGTCCCTACCTCAATGAGCAGTTCTTC. It encodes CASSPYLNEQFF.

The rearrangement uses TRBV4-3 and TRBJ2-1; 11 bases line up with TRBD2. Unmatched junction bases numbered 4, after V lost 4 bases and J lost 5 bases. Per germline, CDR1 LGHNA and CDR2 YSLEER. The CDR3 is 15 residues long. CDR3 residues: CASSLLAGGDNEQFF. Written as DNA, the CDR3 is TGCGCCAGCAGCCTTCTAGCGGGGGGAGACAATGAGCAGTTCTTC.

The CDR3 protein is CASSEVPGLAGGPSKNIQYF. The CDR3 bases are TGTGCCAGCAGTGAAGTACCGGGACTAGCGGGAGGTCCGTCCAAAAACATTCAGTACTTC. This sequence joins TRBV2 and TRBJ2-4; 15 nucleotides line up with TRBD2. V dropped 1 base and J dropped 2; count of bases not matched to a gene: 9. Germline V lookup: CDR1 SNHLY, CDR2 FYNNEI. This CDR3 spans 20 amino acids.